This TCR beta chain was recorded in a study of cytomegalovirus exposure and HLA in healthy donors. Germline V gives CDR1 KGHSH, CDR2 LQKENI. CDR3 size: 15 residues. V was clipped by 3 bases and J by 5 bases, with 17 bases between them. Notes on this clone: The antigen is unknown.

General study results and limits: Donors were assumed by presence/absence analyses to have roughly uniform sequencing depth. As a later analysis revealed, most CMV-associated TCR beta chains appeared HLA-restricted. TCR beta V- and J-gene trimming was later associated with a missense DCLRE1C variant. TCR beta sequences reportedly predicted most subjects' HLA-A and HLA-B alleles accurately.

The PCR ran on 60 Vbeta and 13 Jbeta primers. TCRdb's copy holds only in-frame clones and misses some; the assay was immunoSEQ multiplex PCR. The data hold 100,000 to 150,000 clones, with about 70% observed a single time. The clonotype comes from a woman between 55 and 75 years old in good health and CMV-seropositive. The chain couples TRBV18 to TRBJ2-7; D possibly corresponds to TRBD2 (6 bases). Sequencing was carried out using PBMCs. The CDR3 is CASSPASRGSDEQYF. The CDR3 DNA sequence: TGTGCCAGCTCACCGGCTAGCCGGGGGTCGGACGAGCAGTACTTC.